These 11 T cell receptor beta chains were sequenced from one sample in a study of Tregs in tolerant kidney transplant recipients. Assay used: immunoSEQ multiplex PCR; TCRdb lists only in-frame clones, some missing. This sample has around 120,000 clones; 85% to 95% occur once, and the top ten carry less than 0.7%. Sequencing used CD4+ T cells from blood. These receptors were collected from a human donor in good health.

This chain uses TRBV11-3 with TRBJ2-7; D not resolved. This CDR3 is built from 13 residues. Germline-derived CDR1 and CDR2 are SGHNT and YENEEA. The V gene lost 0 bases and the J gene lost 5 bases, with 8 bases spanning the gap. CDR3 in amino acids: CASSLDMWHEQYF. The CDR3 region has the DNA TGTGCCAGCAGCTTAGATATGTGGCACGAGCAGTACTTC.

V gene TRBV18 combines with J gene TRBJ2-5, with 7 positions matching TRBD2. The CDR3 is made up of 13 amino acids. CDR1 is KGHSH and CDR2 is LQKENI in the germline V gene. V lost 4 bases, J lost 5 bases, and 4 bases stayed unmatched. This CDR3 reads CASSRQGGETQYF. The CDR3 bases are TGTGCCAGCTCACGCCAGGGAGGGGAGACCCAGTACTTC.

The chain combines TRBV7-8 with TRBJ1-2; 8 nucleotides line up with TRBD1. The CDR3 loop spans 15 amino acids. The V gene end was trimmed by 3 bases and the J gene end by 2 bases; junction bases not matched to a gene: 5. Germline-derived CDR1 and CDR2 are SGHVS and FQNEAQ. The CDR3 reads CASSFSTGANYGYTF. In DNA form, the CDR3 reads TGTGCCAGCAGCTTTTCGACAGGGGCCAACTATGGCTACACCTTC.

The chain recombines TRBV11-3 with TRBJ2-1; 9 positions agree with TRBD1. V trimming: 5 bases; J trimming: 2 bases; junction bases outside the gene matches: 4. Per the germline V gene, CDR1 is SGHNT and CDR2 is YENEEA. This CDR3 has 15 amino acids. CDR3 DNA sequence: TGTGCCAGCAGCCCGGACAGGGGTCCCTACAATGAGCAGTTCTTC. Protein product: CASSPDRGPYNEQFF.

This chain links TRBV27 with TRBJ1-1; the match to TRBD1 covers 7 bases. Germline V gene sequence: CDR1 MNHEY, CDR2 SMNVEV (reference sequence). J gave up 0 bases and V 1 base, and 11 bases lay outside the gene matches. The CDR3 length is 18 residues. CDR3 sequence reads: CASSLWGDSRIMNTEAFF. The CDR3 DNA sequence: TGTGCCAGCAGTTTATGGGGGGACAGCCGAATAATGAACACTGAAGCTTTCTTT.

The chain combines TRBV11-3 with TRBJ2-1; 8 bases are a match to TRBD2. Trimming at V came to 4 bases and at J to 6 bases, leaving 11 bases not matched to a gene. The CDR3 has 16 residues. In germline, CDR1 is SGHNT, CDR2 YENEEA. CDR3 sequence: CASSSFVLAGLNEQFF. Written as DNA, the CDR3 is TGTGCCAGCAGCTCGTTCGTCCTAGCGGGCCTCAATGAGCAGTTCTTC. The full variable domain, in which reference TRBV11-3 and TRBJ2-1 provide the parts outside the CDR3, is EAGVVQSPRYKIIEKKQPVAFWCNPISGHNTLYWYLQNLGQGPELLIRYENEEAVDDSQLPKDRFSAERLKGVDSTLKIQPAELGDSAVYLCASSSFVLAGLNEQFFGPGTRLTVL.

The chain combines TRBV7-3 with TRBJ2-5, with 7 positions matching TRBD2. The CDR3 length is 15 residues. V dropped 0 bases and J dropped 2; count of bases not matched to a gene: 3. Germline CDR1 reads SGHTA; CDR2 reads FQGTGA. CDR3 DNA sequence: TGTGCCAGCAGCTTAACAGGACTAGGACAAGAGACCCAGTACTTC. This translates into CASSLTGLGQETQYF.

The chain uses TRBV7-2 and TRBJ1-1; 7 bases map to TRBD1. The CDR3 is made up of 13 amino acids. In germline, CDR1 is SGHTA, CDR2 FQGNSA. The trim removed 5 bases at V and 5 bases at J, leaving 5 bases unmatched. CDR3 sequence reads: CASSLHRGTEAFF. The CDR3 DNA follows: TGTGCCAGCAGCCTACACAGGGGAACTGAAGCTTTCTTT.

This sequence joins TRBV5-8 and TRBJ1-1; D might be TRBD1 (5 bases). CDR3 size: 16 residues. Germline assignment: CDR1 SGHTS and CDR2 YDEGEE. The germline V and J ends were trimmed by 4 bases and 0 bases, with 16 bases remaining between them. Here the CDR3 reads CASSDSPDFMNTEAFF. CDR3 coding DNA: TGTGCCAGCAGCGACAGTCCTGATTTCATGAACACTGAAGCTTTCTTT. Complete variable domain (other parts from reference TRBV5-8 and TRBJ1-1): EAGVTQSPTHLIKTRGQQATLRCSPISGHTSVYWYQQALGLGLQFLLWYDEGEERNRGNFPPRFSGRQFPNYSSELNVNALELEDSALYLCASSDSPDFMNTEAFFGQGTRLTVV.

The rearrangement links TRBV6-6 to TRBJ2-2; D remains ambiguous. Trimming pared 2 bases from V and 0 bases from J, leaving 7 bases between. Looked up from germline, CDR1 is MNHNY and CDR2 is SVGAGI (reference sequence). This CDR3 is built from 15 residues. CDR3 nucleotide sequence: TGTGCCAGCAGTTACAGGAGATCGAACACCGGGGAGCTGTTTTTT. Its protein product is CASSYRRSNTGELFF.

This clone was observed a handful of times. The chain joins TRBV7-3 to TRBJ1-1; the D gene is possibly TRBD1 (5 bases). The CDR3 length is 14 residues. V lost 4 bases and J lost 1, with 10 bases in between. The germline V gene has CDR1 SGHTA and CDR2 FQGTGA. This chain's CDR3 is CASSSDRSNTEAFF. The CDR3 bases are TGTGCCAGCAGCTCTGACAGATCGAACACTGAAGCTTTCTTT.